A single sample gave rise to the 13 T cell receptor beta chains below, sequenced in a study of CD8+ T cells in alopecia areata (dated by TCRdb to about 2018). Library construction relied on the immunoSEQ multiplex PCR assay. To provide template for TCR sequencing, every sample had RNA extracted and reverse transcribed into cDNA. In its TCRdb copy, this immuneACCESS table keeps in-frame sequences only and misses some clones. Where compared with another copy, unresolved V genes explain less than half of these, and the others have no known cause. The table shows around 290,000 clones here, with no singletons. The ten largest make up more than 0.95% of the sample. Cells from mouse cutaneous lymph nodes were pooled, stained for CD4, CD8alpha, NKG2D, NKG2ACE and other markers, and then sorted on a BD Influx. Sequenced material: CD4+ T cells sorted from a lymph node. Every receptor here comes from a C3H/HeJ mouse with alopecia areata. This line of mice carries MHC haplotype H2-k.

Points on this clone: Gene names are the mouse ones. The read terminates 4 residues ahead of where the CDR3 ends, so the germline J gene completes it. This chain links TRBV13-1 with TRBJ2-2; 7 bases match TRBD1. CDR3 size: 14 residues. Trimming cost V 5 bases and J 3 bases; bases outside gene matches: 4. Germline V gene lookup returns CDR1 NSHNY and CDR2 SYGAGN. The CDR3 region is CASSSGTDTGQLYF. CDR3 DNA (partial): TGTGCCAGCAGCTCCGGGACAGACACCGGG.

A word on this clone: Mouse gene names apply. The sequenced part of the CDR3 DNA is TGTGCCAGCAGGGCTGGGGGGGCGCAT. Translation gives CASRAGGAH. The full CDR3 reads CASRAGGAHEQYF. The chain combines TRBV13-1 with TRBJ2-7; 10 bases align to TRBD2. The read ends 4 residues shy of where the CDR3 ends; the end is completed using the germline J gene. Germline V lookup: CDR1 NSHNY, CDR2 SYGAGN. The CDR3 loop spans 13 amino acids.

In this sample, this clone turned up a few times. Gene and germline names: mouse. The CDR3 extends 4 residues past the end of the read, so its final part is completed from the germline J gene. This chain uses TRBV1 with TRBJ2-4; TRBD1 is a possible D gene (7 bases). Germline V CDR1 and CDR2: NSQYPW, LRSPGD (reference sequence). This CDR3 contains 13 residues. Incomplete CDR3 DNA: TGCACCTGCAGTGCAAGGGGGCCCAAC. Residues: CTCSARGPN. The full CDR3 reads CTCSARGPNTLYF.

Note on this clone: These gene names are mouse names. The read stops 4 residues short of the end of the CDR3; the missing end is completed from the germline J gene. The rearrangement links TRBV1 to TRBJ2-4; 8 nucleotides align to TRBD1. The CDR3 contains 15 residues. Germline V gives CDR1 NSQYPW, CDR2 LRSPGD (reference sequence). V gave up 1 base and J gave up 3 bases; unmatched junction bases: 3. Partial CDR3 DNA: TGCACCTGCAGTGCAGGCGGGACAGGACAAAAC. This codes for CTCSAGGTGQN. The complete CDR3 reads CTCSAGGTGQNTLYF.

Notes on this clone: Gene names are the mouse ones. The read gets to within 4 residues of the CDR3 end, and the germline J gene fills in the rest. The sample contains more than one DNA sequence encoding this CDR3. This rearrangement joins TRBV13-2 to TRBJ1-2; TRBD1 matches 7 bases. The CDR3 runs 14 residues. V dropped 0 bases and J dropped 4; count of bases not matched to a gene: 3. CDR1 NNHNN and CDR2 SYGAGS come from the germline V gene (reference sequence). CDR3 DNA, as far as it was read: TGTGCCAGCGGTGATGAGGGGGCTGGCTCC. Protein: CASGDEGAGS. The complete CDR3 protein is CASGDEGAGSDYTF.

This clone was observed a few times. Any gene name here is a mouse gene name. The read finishes 4 residues shy of the CDR3 end, and the germline J gene is used to complete it. J is TRBJ2-1 and V is TRBV19; perhaps TRBD1 as D (5 bases). The CDR3 extends over 14 amino acids. The germline gives CDR1 FNHDT, CDR2 SITEND (reference sequence). The V and J ends lost 1 base and 5 bases respectively, with 10 bases between them. The CDR3 region is CASSIPDKNAEQFF. The DNA read from the CDR3 is TGTGCCAGCAGTATACCGGACAAAAATGCT.

To note about this clone: Mouse germline and gene names are used. The read ends 4 residues before the CDR3 terminus; that terminus is restored from the germline J gene. This specimen includes other DNA sequences encoding the same CDR3. V usage is TRBV19 and J usage is TRBJ2-5; the D gene could be TRBD1 or TRBD2 (5 bases each). Per germline, CDR1 FNHDT and CDR2 SITEND (reference sequence). There are 11 residues in the CDR3. Partial CDR3 DNA: TGTGCCAGCAGTAGGGGGGAC. Its protein is CASSRGD. The full CDR3 is CASSRGDTQYF.

To note about this clone: The gene names given are mouse names. Read data end 4 residues before the CDR3 end; the end is taken from the germline J gene. This rearrangement joins TRBV19 to TRBJ2-7; 11 nucleotides line up with TRBD2. The germline gives CDR1 FNHDT, CDR2 SITEND (reference sequence). Trimming cost V 5 bases and J 3 bases; bases outside gene matches: 1. The CDR3 is 13 residues long. CDR3 DNA, as far as it was read: TGTGCCAGCAGGACTGGGGGGGGCTAT. This translates into CASRTGGGY. The whole CDR3 reads CASRTGGGYEQYF.

Regarding this clone: Germline and genes here are mouse. Read coverage stops 4 residues before the CDR3 terminus; the germline J gene supplies the remainder. The gene calls are TRBV13-3 and TRBJ2-7; possibly TRBD2 for D (7 bases). CDR3 length equals 15 residues. CDR1 is NNHDY, CDR2 SYVADS, per germline. The CDR3 protein is CASSDAAGGLYEQYF. The sequenced part of the CDR3 DNA is TGTGCCAGCAGTGATGCAGCTGGGGGCCTTTAT.

Points on this clone: These gene names are mouse names. The read ends 4 residues shy of where the CDR3 ends; the end is completed using the germline J gene. The chain joins TRBV1 to TRBJ2-2; TRBD1 matches 9 bases. CDR1 and CDR2 from the germline V gene are NSQYPW and LRSPGD (reference sequence). The CDR3 totals 16 residues. The CDR3 reads CTCSAETGGADGQLYF. CDR3 DNA (partial): TGCACCTGCAGTGCAGAAACAGGGGGCGCGGACGGG.

This clone was counted a few times. Mouse gene names and germline throughout. The read ends 4 residues before the CDR3 terminus; that terminus is restored from the germline J gene. The chain recombines TRBV19 with TRBJ2-5; 8 nucleotides align to TRBD2. Germline-derived CDR1 and CDR2 are FNHDT and SITEND (reference sequence). Losses at the gene ends were 0 bases for V and 0 bases for J; bases not matched to a gene: 3. The length of the CDR3 is 16 residues. CDR3 DNA, as far as it was read: TGTGCCAGCAGTATAGCTGGGGGGAAGAACCAAGAC. Protein: CASSIAGGKNQD. In full, the CDR3 reads CASSIAGGKNQDTQYF.

Regarding this clone: Gene names are the mouse ones. The read terminates 4 residues ahead of where the CDR3 ends, so the germline J gene completes it. The gene calls are TRBV13-1 and TRBJ1-1; TRBD1 aligns across 11 bases. V gave up 3 bases and J gave up 1 base; unmatched junction bases: 11. Germline assignment: CDR1 NSHNY and CDR2 SYGAGN. The CDR3 spans 18 residues. The CDR3: CASSGVPGQGGRNTEVFF. The sequenced CDR3 bases are TGTGCCAGCAGTGGTGTCCCGGGACAGGGGGGAAGAAACACA.

This clone appeared a few times. Gene names and germline match the mouse. The read terminates 4 residues ahead of where the CDR3 ends, so the germline J gene completes it. This CDR3 is also generated by other DNA sequences in the sample. V is TRBV19 and J is TRBJ1-1; 7 nucleotides align to TRBD1. Germline CDR1 and CDR2: FNHDT and SITEND (reference sequence). The CDR3 has 13 amino acids. The CDR3 protein is CASSIKGQTEVFF. Incomplete CDR3 DNA: TGTGCCAGCAGTATAAAGGGACAGACA.